The 16 T cell receptor beta chains below come from one sample, sequenced in a study of beta chain features in type 1 diabetes. Reverse transcription of all isolated RNA meant that expressed TCRB transcripts were sequenced. Clones were sequenced by immunoSEQ multiplex PCR, and TCRdb holds only the in-frame ones, with some missing. This sample has fewer than 500,000 clones, with more than 11% found just once. Sequences were obtained from naive CD4+ T cells from blood. Every receptor here comes from a man aged 30-40 years in good health.

A few counts support this clone. The genes are TRBV13 and TRBJ2-2; 10 positions match TRBD2. Germline V gene data show CDR1 as PRHDT and CDR2 as FYEKMQ (reference sequence). The CDR3 has 15 residues. J lost 5 bases, V lost 3 bases, and 3 bases had no gene match. The DNA of the CDR3 is TGTGCCAGCAGCTTGGGACTAGCGCAGACCGGGGAGCTGTTTTTT. It is translated as CASSLGLAQTGELFF.

The chain combines TRBV15 with TRBJ1-1; D is perhaps TRBD1 (6 bases). With 9 bases removed from V and 0 bases from J, the gap between germline ends came to 14 bases. The CDR3 contains 14 residues. Germline V gene sequence: CDR1 LNHNV, CDR2 YYDKDF (reference sequence). This CDR3 is CATAGTHMNTEAFF. CDR3 sequence (DNA): TGTGCCACGGCCGGGACACACATGAACACTGAAGCTTTCTTT.

The chain links TRBV7-2 to TRBJ2-1; 14 nucleotides match TRBD2. The V segment lost 3 bases and the J segment 7 bases; nucleotides outside the gene matches: 5. The germline CDR1 and CDR2 sequences are SGHTA and FQGNSA. The CDR3 contains 16 residues. The CDR3 bases are TGTGCCAGCAGCTTCGGACTAGCGGGAGGAGAAAATGAGCAGTTCTTC. This gives the protein CASSFGLAGGENEQFF.

The V and J genes are TRBV18 and TRBJ1-4; D gene uncertain. Germline V gene sequence: CDR1 KGHSH, CDR2 LQKENI. The CDR3 contains 15 residues. Trimming stripped 3 bases from V and 1 base from J, with 9 bases between. The CDR3 nucleotides read TGTGCCAGCTCACCTTCTCAGATAACTAATGAAAAACTGTTTTTT. This translates into CASSPSQITNEKLFF. Drawing the rest from reference TRBV18 and TRBJ1-4, the complete variable domain is NAGVMQNPRHLVRRRGQEARLRCSPMKGHSHVYWYRQLPEEGLKFMVYLQKENIIDESGMPKERFSAEFPKEGPSILRIQQVVRGDSAAYFCASSPSQITNEKLFFGSGTQLSVL.

The chain couples TRBV5-4 to TRBJ2-2, with a tentative D call TRBD2 (6 bases). V lost 0 bases and J lost 2, with 8 bases in between. Germline V gives CDR1 SGHNT, CDR2 YYREEE (reference sequence). This CDR3 comprises 15 residues. CDR3 sequence: CASSLAGLNTGELFF. CDR3 bases: TGTGCCAGCAGCTTGGCGGGACTTAACACCGGGGAGCTGTTTTTT.

Only a few counts were recorded for this clone. Other DNA sequences in the sample encode the same CDR3. The chain has TRBV30 and TRBJ2-5; D unresolved. Germline assignment: CDR1 GTSNPN and CDR2 SVGIG (reference sequence). The length of the CDR3 is 13 residues. Deletions cut 0 bases from V and 2 bases from J, with 7 bases between. The chain's CDR3 is CAWSVGPQETQYF. Here the CDR3 DNA reads TGTGCCTGGAGTGTGGGTCCTCAAGAGACCCAGTACTTC.

This clone was detected a few times. The rearrangement uses TRBV5-1 and TRBJ2-5; D remains ambiguous. This CDR3 has 13 residues. Looked up from germline, CDR1 is SGHRS and CDR2 is YFSETQ. Trimming pared 4 bases from V and 1 base from J, leaving 8 bases between. The CDR3 region has the DNA TGCGCCAGCAGCGCAGCTATCCAAGAGACCCAGTACTTC. It specifies CASSAAIQETQYF.

This clone was picked up a small number of times. The chain employs TRBV29-1 and TRBJ2-2; 10 bases are a match to TRBD2. The V and J ends lost 4 bases and 6 bases, in that order; junction bases with no gene match: 8. The germline V gene has CDR1 SQVTM and CDR2 ANQGSEA. The CDR3 covers 15 residues. This CDR3 is CSVGRTSGGPGELFF. CDR3 DNA: TGCAGCGTTGGGAGGACTAGCGGAGGCCCCGGGGAGCTGTTTTTT.

Only a few counts were recorded for this clone. The rearrangement uses TRBV20-1 and TRBJ2-5, with TRBD2 as a possible D gene (5 bases). V shed 5 bases and J shed 6 bases, with 10 bases lying between them. CDR1 and CDR2 (germline): DFQATT, SNEGSKA (reference sequence). There are 11 residues in the CDR3. CDR3 in DNA: TGCAGTGCTGATACTAGTAAGACCCAGTACTTC. Encoded protein: CSADTSKTQYF.

The gene calls are TRBV29-1 and TRBJ2-1; possible D gene TRBD2, 5 bases. This CDR3 is built from 11 residues. CDR1 SQVTM and CDR2 ANQGSEA come from the germline V gene. V shed 4 bases and J shed 7 bases, with 8 bases lying between them. CDR3 DNA: TGCAGCGTTGGTACTAGAAATGAGCAGTTCTTC. This codes for CSVGTRNEQFF.

About this clone: Compared with germline, one end of the junction differs, possibly owing to a read error. The chain carries TRBV7-7 and TRBJ2-2; D unresolved. There are 15 residues in the CDR3. CDR1 SSHAT and CDR2 FNYEAQ come from the germline V gene (reference sequence). The CDR3 reads CASSLSESNTGELFF. The CDR3 DNA reads TGTGCTAGCAGCTTGTCGGAATCGAACACCGGGGAGCTGTTTTTT.

This clone was counted only a few times. The chain couples TRBV7-9 to TRBJ2-3, with D possibly matching TRBD2 (6 bases). CDR1 and CDR2 from the germline V gene are SEHNR and FQNEAQ (reference sequence). Trimming removed 6 bases from V and 1 base from J, with 20 bases in between. This CDR3 contains 17 residues. CDR3 coding DNA: TGTGCCAGCAGTCTAAGGCTATCTAGCGTCGGCACAGATACGCAGTATTTT. Its protein product is CASSLRLSSVGTDTQYF.

This clone has a handful of counts. The junction and the germline gene differ at one end; a read error may be behind it. The chain recombines TRBV10-3 with TRBJ2-1; 9 nucleotides align to TRBD2. The CDR3 is made up of 14 amino acids. From germline, CDR1 is ENHRY and CDR2 SYGVKD. CDR3 sequence reads: CAISGTSSSNEQFF. DNA of the CDR3: TGTGCCATCTCGGGGACTAGCTCCTCCAATGAGCAGTTCTTC.

Only a few counts were recorded for this clone. V gene TRBV30 combines with J gene TRBJ2-1; TRBD2 aligns across 8 bases. The CDR3 runs to 14 residues. V gave up 5 bases and J gave up 1 base; unmatched junction bases: 4. Germline CDR1 reads GTSNPN; CDR2 reads SVGIG (reference sequence). CDR3 DNA: TGTGCCTGGTCCCGACTAGCGTCCTACAATGAGCAGTTCTTC. Its protein product is CAWSRLASYNEQFF. The variable domain in full, completed from reference TRBV30 and TRBJ2-1, reads SQTIHQWPATLVQPVGSPLSLECTVEGTSNPNLYWYRQAAGRGLQLLFYSVGIGQISSEVPQNLSASRPQDRQFILSSKKLLLSDSGFYLCAWSRLASYNEQFFGPGTRLTVL.

This clone was counted only a few times. V is TRBV6-6 and J is TRBJ1-2; D not certain. There are 15 residues in the CDR3. CDR1 is MNHNY, CDR2 SVGAGI, per germline (reference sequence). Deletions cut 2 bases from V and 4 bases from J, with 14 bases between. The CDR3: CASSYGSDGFYGYTF. CDR3 nucleotide sequence: TGTGCCAGCAGTTACGGGTCGGACGGGTTCTATGGCTACACCTTC.

The chain uses TRBV5-1 and TRBJ2-5; no clear D. V lost 5 bases to trimming and J lost 5 bases, with 13 bases between them. This CDR3 has 13 amino acids. Germline assignment: CDR1 SGHRS and CDR2 YFSETQ. The CDR3, as DNA: TGCGCCAGCAGTGATTTGGCTGGTGAGACCCAGTACTTC. Protein product: CASSDLAGETQYF.